This entry lists 30 T cell receptor beta chains sequenced from one sample in a study of shared clonotypes between healthy human individuals. CD45RO-negative, CCR7-positively selected cells formed the naive CD8 fraction, excluding terminally differentiated effector memory CD45RA+ cells. Profiled with immunoSEQ multiplex PCR; TCRdb holds only in-frame clones, not every one. Seen here are about 870,000 clones, about 91% observed once, and the top ten hold more than 20%. Material: naive CD8+ T cells sorted from blood. The receptor set was obtained from a young man in good health.

The chain links TRBV11-3 to TRBJ2-5; 7 bases agree with TRBD1. The CDR3 totals 16 residues. V was clipped by 5 bases and J by 2 bases; unmatched bases: 11. Germline V gene sequence: CDR1 SGHNT, CDR2 YENEEA. The CDR3 coding sequence is TGTGCCAGCAGCAAAACTCGGGACAGAGAACAAGAGACCCAGTACTTC. It codes for CASSKTRDREQETQYF.

The chain carries TRBV5-6 and TRBJ2-7; D is unresolved. The CDR3 length is 12 residues. The V end lost 0 bases, the J end lost 3 bases, and 4 bases lay between the germline ends. Germline CDR1 and CDR2: SGHDT and YYEEEE. The CDR3 spells CASSLEGYEQYF. CDR3 nucleotide sequence: TGTGCCAGCAGCTTGGAGGGCTACGAGCAGTACTTC.

Here the CDR3 DNA reads TGTGCCAGCAGCCCCCAGGGGGGGGTGCCCTTCGAGCAGTACTTC. It yields the protein CASSPQGGVPFEQYF. The chain couples TRBV9 to TRBJ2-7; D is perhaps TRBD1 or TRBD2 (7 bases each). CDR1 SGDLS and CDR2 YYNGEE come from the germline V gene. This CDR3 comprises 15 residues. The V end lost 4 bases, the J end lost 6 bases, and 20 bases lay between the germline ends.

The J gene is TRBJ2-1, the V gene TRBV27; possible D gene TRBD1, 6 bases. Trimming stripped 6 bases from V and 0 bases from J, with 9 bases between. Germline assignment: CDR1 MNHEY and CDR2 SMNVEV (reference sequence). The CDR3 length is 14 residues. The CDR3 sequence is CASRLGGSYNEQFF. CDR3 DNA: TGTGCCAGCAGATTAGGGGGCTCCTACAATGAGCAGTTCTTC.

The rearrangement joins TRBV19 to TRBJ2-2; D gene ambiguous. Germline V gene sequence: CDR1 LNHDA, CDR2 SQIVND (reference sequence). Trimming shortened V by 10 bases and J by 8 bases, and 14 bases separated the two germline ends. The CDR3 is 12 amino acids. This CDR3 is CATAFGAGELFF. Here the CDR3 DNA reads TGTGCCACCGCGTTCGGTGCTGGGGAGCTGTTTTTT. The whole variable domain, filled in from reference TRBV19 and TRBJ2-2, reads DGGITQSPKYLFRKEGQNVTLSCEQNLNHDAMYWYRQDPGQGLRLIYYSQIVNDFQKGDIAEGYSVSREKKESFPLTVTSAQKNPTAFYLCATAFGAGELFFGEGSRLTVL.

The chain combines TRBV15 with TRBJ2-2; 7 positions match TRBD2. Germline V gives CDR1 LNHNV, CDR2 YYDKDF (reference sequence). The CDR3 extends over 16 amino acids. Trimming took 1 base from V and 2 from J; bases not matched to a gene: 4. In DNA form, the CDR3 reads TGTGCCACCAGCAGAGTGCCTAGCGGCAACACCGGGGAGCTGTTTTTT. Translated, it gives CATSRVPSGNTGELFF.

In its sample, this clone was seen once. The V call is TRBV19, the J call TRBJ2-7, with D perhaps matching TRBD1 or TRBD2 (5 bases each). The CDR3 is 14 residues long. The germline V and J ends were trimmed by 5 bases and 7 bases, with 18 bases remaining between them. Germline V gene lookup returns CDR1 LNHDA and CDR2 SQIVND (reference sequence). CDR3 in amino acids: CASSYSLGVREQYF. In nucleotides, the CDR3 is TGTGCCAGTAGTTATTCCTTGGGGGTCCGGGAGCAGTACTTC.

The chain has TRBV5-4 and TRBJ2-7; the match to TRBD1 covers 9 bases. The CDR3 sequence is 16 residues long. The germline V gene encodes CDR1 SGHNT and CDR2 YYREEE (reference sequence). Trimming at V came to 4 bases and at J to 5 bases, leaving 13 bases not matched to a gene. Here the CDR3 DNA reads TGTGCCAGCAGCGCCGGCGGGACAGGGAGGATCCACGAGCAGTACTTC. Translating gives CASSAGGTGRIHEQYF.

The chain employs TRBV7-8 and TRBJ2-2; tentatively, D is TRBD1 (5 bases). The CDR3 runs 15 residues. In germline, CDR1 is SGHVS, CDR2 FQNEAQ. V lost 1 base and J 6 bases, leaving 12 bases between the germline ends. CDR3 region: CASSLGRVGAGELFF. The CDR3, as DNA: TGTGCCAGCAGCTTAGGCAGGGTTGGGGCCGGGGAGCTGTTTTTT.

The rearrangement joins TRBV7-2 to TRBJ2-7; D remains ambiguous. Trimming cost V 1 base and J 4 bases, with 8 bases left between them. CDR1 and CDR2 from the germline V gene are SGHTA and FQGNSA. The CDR3 runs to 13 residues. CDR3 in DNA: TGTGCCAGCAGCTTAGATCCCGAATACGAGCAGTACTTC. Translated, it gives CASSLDPEYEQYF.

V and J are TRBV19 and TRBJ1-2; TRBD1 aligns across 7 bases. Per the germline V gene, CDR1 is LNHDA and CDR2 is SQIVND (reference sequence). The CDR3 extends over 14 amino acids. V was clipped by 9 bases and J by 2 bases; unmatched bases: 9. CDR3 sequence reads: CARTDRDGNYGYTF. CDR3 nucleotides: TGTGCCAGAACCGACAGGGATGGAAACTATGGCTACACCTTC.

As to this clone: Other DNA sequences in the same sample also yield this CDR3. This chain links TRBV6-5 with TRBJ2-2; no clear D gene. Germline V CDR1 and CDR2: MNHEY, SVGAGI. Trimming cost V 0 bases and J 1 base, with 3 bases left between them. This CDR3 region has 14 residues. The CDR3 region is CASSYSGNTGELFF. CDR3 nucleotide sequence: TGTGCCAGCAGTTACTCGGGGAACACCGGGGAGCTGTTTTTT.

The chain links TRBV29-1 to TRBJ1-1; no reliable D call. Germline CDR1 SQVTM, CDR2 ANQGSEA. V was trimmed by 3 bases and J by 1 base, leaving 9 bases between them. CDR3 size: 13 residues. As DNA, the CDR3 is TGCAGCGTTGAGCAGACCTCGAACACTGAAGCTTTCTTT. This encodes CSVEQTSNTEAFF. The variable domain in full, with the rest retrieved from reference TRBV29-1 and TRBJ1-1, is SAVISQKPSRDICQRGTSLTIQCQVDSQVTMMFWYRQQPGQSLTLIATANQGSEATYESGFVIDKFPISRPNLTFSTLTVSNMSPEDSSIYLCSVEQTSNTEAFFGQGTRLTVV.

This sequence joins TRBV4-1 and TRBJ2-3; D is ambiguous. This CDR3 has 16 amino acids. V was clipped by 0 bases and J by 2 bases, with 12 bases between them. Germline V gene lookup returns CDR1 MGHRA and CDR2 YSYEKL. In nucleotides, the CDR3 is TGCGCCAGCAGCCAAGAATGGAGTCTAAACACAGATACGCAGTATTTT. Residues: CASSQEWSLNTDTQYF.

The chain employs TRBV4-2 and TRBJ2-1, with D maybe TRBD1 (5 bases). Trimming took off 0 bases at V and 4 bases at J, with 10 bases between the two ends. In germline, CDR1 is LGHNA, CDR2 YNFKEQ. CDR3 size: 15 residues. CDR3 in amino acids: CASSQDSTAYNEQFF. DNA for the CDR3: TGTGCCAGCAGCCAAGACTCGACAGCGTACAATGAGCAGTTCTTC.

The CDR3 DNA follows: TGTGCCAGCAGCCAGGGACGTGTGCCGGACAATGAGCAGTTCTTC. It is translated as CASSQGRVPDNEQFF. The gene calls are TRBV14 and TRBJ2-1; D may match TRBD1 or TRBD2 (5 bases each). The CDR3 spans 15 residues. Trimming left V 3 bases short and J 5 bases short, with 14 bases between. Looked up from germline, CDR1 is SGHDN and CDR2 is FVKESK.

The chain is built from TRBV9 and TRBJ2-1; 11 bases are a match to TRBD2. Germline V gene sequence: CDR1 SGDLS, CDR2 YYNGEE. The CDR3 is 17 amino acids. The J segment lost 0 bases and the V segment lost 2 bases, leaving 4 bases of the junction unmatched. The CDR3 reads CASSVDTSGSSYNEQFF. CDR3 nucleotides: TGTGCCAGCAGCGTTGACACTAGCGGGAGCTCCTACAATGAGCAGTTCTTC.

V gene TRBV11-3 combines with J gene TRBJ2-2; D perhaps matches TRBD2 (5 bases). Germline CDR1 reads SGHNT; CDR2 reads YENEEA. The CDR3 runs 17 residues. Trimming removed 3 bases at V and 5 bases at J, with 19 bases between. This chain's CDR3 is CASSFAVRRARTGELFF. The CDR3 DNA reads TGTGCCAGCAGCTTTGCTGTCCGGCGGGCGAGGACCGGGGAGCTGTTTTTT. Variable domain in full (rest from reference TRBV11-3 and TRBJ2-2): EAGVVQSPRYKIIEKKQPVAFWCNPISGHNTLYWYLQNLGQGPELLIRYENEEAVDDSQLPKDRFSAERLKGVDSTLKIQPAELGDSAVYLCASSFAVRRARTGELFFGEGSRLTVL.

The V and J genes are TRBV30 and TRBJ2-7, with 12 bases that match TRBD2. CDR1 GTSNPN and CDR2 SVGIG come from the germline V gene (reference sequence). The CDR3 extends over 16 amino acids. The ends lost 0 bases at V and 3 bases at J; junction bases unmatched: 6. As DNA, the CDR3 is TGTGCCTGGAGTGTACGGGGACTAGCGGGCTTCTACGAGCAGTACTTC. It codes for CAWSVRGLAGFYEQYF.

The chain recombines TRBV29-1 with TRBJ2-7, with D perhaps assigned TRBD1 or TRBD2 (7 bases each). The germline gives CDR1 SQVTM, CDR2 ANQGSEA. This CDR3 is 17 amino acids long. The germline V and J ends were trimmed by 0 bases and 3 bases, with 21 bases remaining between them. The CDR3 loop is CSVEEGGDRGRIYEQYF. DNA of the CDR3: TGCAGCGTTGAAGAGGGGGGGGACAGAGGGAGGATCTACGAGCAGTACTTC.

The chain uses TRBV9 and TRBJ2-7, with TRBD1 identical over 7 bases. Germline-derived CDR1 and CDR2 are SGDLS and YYNGEE. The CDR3 has 14 amino acids. J lost 6 bases, V lost 4 bases, and 10 bases had no gene match. The CDR3 coding sequence is TGTGCCAGCAGCTTCCAACACAGGGGAAGCGAGCAGTACTTC. It is translated as CASSFQHRGSEQYF.

This chain links TRBV9 with TRBJ2-5; TRBD1 aligns across 8 bases. V trimming: 2 bases; J trimming: 4 bases; junction bases outside the gene matches: 13. The germline gives CDR1 SGDLS, CDR2 YYNGEE. There are 17 residues in the CDR3. In DNA form, the CDR3 reads TGTGCCAGCAGCGTTTGGGCTGGACAGGGAGGTAGAGAGACCCAGTACTTC. This codes for CASSVWAGQGGRETQYF.

V gene TRBV7-8 combines with J gene TRBJ2-3, with D possibly matching TRBD2 (5 bases). Trimming stripped 4 bases from V and 6 bases from J, with 8 bases between. The CDR3 consists of 12 residues. Per the germline V gene, CDR1 is SGHVS and CDR2 is FQNEAQ. The CDR3 DNA reads as TGTGCCAGCAGCTACGGGGTGGATACGCAGTATTTT. Its translation is CASSYGVDTQYF.

This chain links TRBV18 with TRBJ1-2, with D uncertain. The germline V gene encodes CDR1 KGHSH and CDR2 LQKENI. CDR3 length equals 14 residues. Trimming cost V 2 bases and J 1 base, with 8 bases left between them. For the CDR3, the DNA is TGTGCCAGCTCACCAGGGGATCTTAACTATGGCTACACCTTC. It is translated as CASSPGDLNYGYTF.

The chain recombines TRBV4-2 with TRBJ2-3; 7 bases map to TRBD2. Germline-derived CDR1 and CDR2 are LGHNA and YNFKEQ. This CDR3 is built from 19 residues. Trimming at V came to 1 base and at J to 0 bases, leaving 13 bases not matched to a gene. The CDR3 protein is CASSQGPSGGTSSTDTQYF. In DNA, the CDR3 is TGTGCCAGCAGCCAAGGTCCTAGCGGAGGAACTTCTAGCACAGATACGCAGTATTTT.

The V call is TRBV4-3, the J call TRBJ2-3; D remains unclear. Trimming removed 0 bases at V and 1 base at J, with 14 bases between. Per the germline V gene, CDR1 is LGHNA and CDR2 is YSLEER. CDR3 size: 17 residues. CDR3 bases: TGCGCCAGCAGCCAAGATACTGCCAGCCCCGGCACAGATACGCAGTATTTT. Protein product: CASSQDTASPGTDTQYF.

This clone has only a few counts. Other DNA sequences in the same sample also yield this CDR3. The J gene is TRBJ1-2, the V gene TRBV6-5, with D hard to call. V dropped 0 bases and J dropped 4 bases, with 6 bases sitting between them. CDR1 is MNHEY and CDR2 is SVGAGI in the germline V gene. The CDR3 runs to 13 residues. DNA for the CDR3: TGTGCCAGCAGTTACTCTGAAACCTATGGCTACACCTTC. This sequence encodes CASSYSETYGYTF.

The genes are TRBV7-6 and TRBJ2-1; 7 bases are a match to TRBD1. Per the germline V gene, CDR1 is SGHVS and CDR2 is FNYEAQ. V lost 0 bases, J lost 7 bases, and 6 bases stayed unmatched. The CDR3 is 15 residues long. The CDR3 DNA sequence: TGTGCCAGCAGCTTAGCCAACAGGGGTCTGAATGAGCAGTTCTTC. Amino acids: CASSLANRGLNEQFF.

J is TRBJ2-7 and V is TRBV30; the match to TRBD2 covers 8 bases. This CDR3 comprises 13 residues. In germline, CDR1 is GTSNPN, CDR2 SVGIG (reference sequence). Trimming cost V 4 bases and J 7 bases; bases outside gene matches: 9. CDR3 nucleotide sequence: TGTGCCTGGAACGGGAGGGCCTCGGAGGAGCAGTACTTC. It is translated as CAWNGRASEEQYF.

This clone has just one count. The chain recombines TRBV7-9 with TRBJ2-7, with D tentatively TRBD1 (5 bases). Trimming shortened V by 5 bases and J by 3 bases, and 14 bases separated the two germline ends. Germline CDR1 is SEHNR and CDR2 is FQNEAQ (reference sequence). The CDR3 is 14 residues long. The CDR3 DNA reads TGTGCCAGCAGCGTCCAAACAGGAATCTACGAGCAGTACTTC. Translated: CASSVQTGIYEQYF.